This entry lists 4 T cell receptor beta chains sequenced from one sample in a study of sequential checkpoint blockade in melanoma. Specified treatment: randomized to nivolumab then ipilimumab (arm A) or the reverse (arm B). Profiled with immunoSEQ multiplex PCR; TCRdb holds only in-frame clones, not every one. The top ten hold 28% of the sample, which has around 11,000 clones, around two thirds seen once. Source: CD8+ T cells sorted from blood (inferred from file names), taken from a patient given nivolumab and ipilimumab in sequence. Source of these receptors: a human donor with melanoma.

This sequence joins TRBV27 and TRBJ2-1; 8 bases fit TRBD1. The CDR3 has 15 amino acids. Germline CDR1 is MNHEY and CDR2 is SMNVEV (reference sequence). Trimming removed 5 bases from V and 10 bases from J; junction bases left unmatched: 13. This CDR3 is CASSPSGTGAWEQFF. CDR3 DNA sequence: TGTGCCAGCAGTCCATCCGGGACAGGAGCTTGGGAGCAGTTCTTC.

This chain links TRBV28 with TRBJ1-2; tentatively, D is TRBD1 (5 bases). The V end was cut by 5 bases, the J end by 8 bases, with 21 bases between. The CDR3 is 15 amino acids. The germline V gene has CDR1 MDHEN and CDR2 SYDVKM. The CDR3 loop reads CASSGIRSTRTGYTF. The DNA for the CDR3 is TGTGCCAGCAGTGGGATCCGATCGACACGGACAGGCTACACCTTC.

Only one count was recorded for this clone. The chain joins TRBV5-1 to TRBJ2-7; 10 bases are a match to TRBD1. The CDR3 runs 16 residues. V was pared by 4 bases and J by 3 bases, with 10 bases of the junction left unmatched. Per the germline V gene, CDR1 is SGHRS and CDR2 is YFSETQ. CDR3 in amino acids: CASSPGTGDKFYEQYF. DNA of the CDR3: TGCGCCAGCAGCCCCGGGACAGGGGATAAATTCTACGAGCAGTACTTC.

This chain uses TRBV14 with TRBJ2-2; 9 positions match TRBD1. The V gene's germline CDR1 is SGHDN and CDR2 FVKESK. Trimming cost V 3 bases and J 4 bases; bases outside gene matches: 3. The CDR3 is made up of 15 amino acids. CDR3 in amino acids: CASSQHRGLTGELFF. In DNA form, the CDR3 reads TGTGCCAGCAGCCAGCACAGGGGGCTCACCGGGGAGCTGTTTTTT.